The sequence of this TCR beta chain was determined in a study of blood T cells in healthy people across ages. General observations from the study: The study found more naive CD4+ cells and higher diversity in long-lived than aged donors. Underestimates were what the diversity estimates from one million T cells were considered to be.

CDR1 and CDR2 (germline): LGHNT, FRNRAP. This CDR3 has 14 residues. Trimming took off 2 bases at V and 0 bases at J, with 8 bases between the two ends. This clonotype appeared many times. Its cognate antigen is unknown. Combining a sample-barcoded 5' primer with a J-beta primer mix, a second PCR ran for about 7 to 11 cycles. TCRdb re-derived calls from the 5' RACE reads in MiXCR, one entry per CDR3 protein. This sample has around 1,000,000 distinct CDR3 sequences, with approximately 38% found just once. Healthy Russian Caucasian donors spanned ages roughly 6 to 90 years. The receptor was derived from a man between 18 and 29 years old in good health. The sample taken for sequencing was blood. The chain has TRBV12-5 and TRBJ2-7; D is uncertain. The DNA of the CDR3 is TGTGCTAGTGGTTTGCCGTCGACCTCCTACGAGCAGTACTTC. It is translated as CASGLPSTSYEQYF.